What follows are 4 T cell receptor beta chains derived from one specimen sequenced in a study of shared clonotypes between healthy human individuals. Measured with immunoSEQ multiplex PCR; TCRdb has only the in-frame clones, and not every one. The sample contains roughly 510,000 clones, nearly 80% of which appear only once. The specimen sequenced was PBMCs. The receptors here all came from a woman between 40 and 50 years old in good health. Some clones in this sample may be carry-over from other donors' samples.

The CDR3 DNA sequence: TGTGCCAGCAGCTTGGAAACCAAAAACATTCAGTACTTC. This encodes CASSLETKNIQYF. The chain carries TRBV5-4 and TRBJ2-4; D gene unclear. The CDR3 totals 13 residues. Deletions cut 0 bases from V and 2 bases from J, with 3 bases between. Per the germline V gene, CDR1 is SGHNT and CDR2 is YYREEE (reference sequence).

The rearrangement links TRBV19 to TRBJ2-2; 14 bases agree with TRBD2. The junction had 9 bases not matched to a gene; V was cut back by 4 bases and J by 2 bases. Germline V gene lookup returns CDR1 LNHDA and CDR2 SQIVND (reference sequence). This CDR3 is built from 19 residues. The CDR3 sequence: CASSTGTSGRHDNTGELFF. The CDR3 DNA is TGTGCCAGTAGTACGGGGACTAGCGGGAGACACGATAACACCGGGGAGCTGTTTTTT.

The chain is built from TRBV27 and TRBJ1-5, with TRBD1 matching over 8 bases. The germline V gene has CDR1 MNHEY and CDR2 SMNVEV (reference sequence). There are 14 residues in the CDR3. V lost 3 bases and J lost 7; bases outside the gene matches: 5. CDR3 loop: CASSFSGGDQPQHF. In DNA, the CDR3 is TGTGCCAGCAGTTTCTCAGGGGGCGACCAGCCCCAGCATTTT.

A word on this clone: A junction boundary mismatches the germline segment, possibly from a read error. The chain is built from TRBV9 and TRBJ2-1; 8 bases fit TRBD2. The CDR3 length is 15 residues. Per germline, CDR1 SGDLS and CDR2 YYNGEE. CDR3 sequence reads: CASSGAATTYNEQFF. CDR3 sequence (DNA): TGTGCCAGTAGCGGGGCAGCGACCACCTACAATGAGCAGTTCTTC. The entire variable domain, with the rest obtained from reference TRBV9 and TRBJ2-1, is as follows: DSGVTQTPKHLITATGQRVTLRCSPRSGDLSVYWYQQSLDQGLQFLIQYYNGEERAKGNILERFSAQQFPDLHSELNLSSLELGDSALYFCASSGAATTYNEQFFGPGTRLTVL.